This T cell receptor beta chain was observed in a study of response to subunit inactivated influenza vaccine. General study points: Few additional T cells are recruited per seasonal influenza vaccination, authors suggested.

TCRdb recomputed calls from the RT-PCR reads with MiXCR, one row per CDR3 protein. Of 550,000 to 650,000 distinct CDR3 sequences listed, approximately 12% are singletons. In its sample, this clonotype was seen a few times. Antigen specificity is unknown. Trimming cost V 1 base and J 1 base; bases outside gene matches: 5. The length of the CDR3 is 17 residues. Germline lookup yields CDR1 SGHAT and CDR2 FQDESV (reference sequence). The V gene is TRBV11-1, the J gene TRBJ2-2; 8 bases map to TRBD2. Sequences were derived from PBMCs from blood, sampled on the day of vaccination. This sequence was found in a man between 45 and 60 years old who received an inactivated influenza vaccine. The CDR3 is CASSLGIAGLNTGELFF. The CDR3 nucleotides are TGTGCCAGCAGCTTAGGAATAGCGGGGCTGAACACCGGGGAGCTGTTTTTT.